The clone carrying this T cell receptor (beta chain) was detected only once. Germline is not matched at one junction end, which may reflect a read error. The CDR3 is 15 amino acids. The germline V gene encodes CDR1 SSHAT and CDR2 FNYEAQ (reference sequence). This sample was included in a study of blood T cell repertoires in COVID-19. As originally analysed: The assay estimated nucleated cells by amplifying reference gene primers. The repertoire was sequenced with immunoSEQ multiplex PCR; TCRdb's copy has only in-frame clones and lacks some. From that table come the V and J calls and clone size; the DNA was used to work out D and trimming. Of about 120,000 clones in the sample, 55% to 75% were seen once.

The clonotype comes from a human donor with acute or convalescent COVID-19. The donor label of this sample is uncertain. V gene TRBV7-7 combines with J gene TRBJ2-2; D is unclear. What was sequenced was peripheral blood. The CDR3 is CASSSSVQATGELFF. CDR3 in DNA: TGTGCTAGCAGCTCGTCTGTCCAGGCCACCGGGGAGCTGTTTTTT.